The 30 T cell receptor beta chains reported below all come from one sample, sequenced in a study of blood T cell repertoires in COVID-19. The protocol was immunoSEQ multiplex PCR, while the TCRdb copy is restricted to in-frame clones and leaves out a portion. The repertoire holds 140,000 or so clones, with 88% as singletons. The material sequenced was peripheral blood. These receptors originate from a woman between 45 and 65 years old with acute or convalescent COVID-19.

This clone has more than one count but fewer than ten. The V call is TRBV6-5, the J call TRBJ2-1, with 9 bases identical to TRBD2. Unmatched junction bases numbered 1, after V lost 7 bases and J lost 0 bases. The germline V gene encodes CDR1 MNHEY and CDR2 SVGAGI. The CDR3 is 14 amino acids. The CDR3 bases are TGTGCCAGCAAAGCGGGGGGCTCCTACAATGAGCAGTTCTTC. Translating it yields CASKAGGSYNEQFF.

V is TRBV5-1 and J is TRBJ1-2, with 8 bases fitting TRBD1. The CDR3 length is 16 residues. The germline CDR1 and CDR2 sequences are SGHRS and YFSETQ. V lost 4 bases and J lost 1; bases outside the gene matches: 9. The CDR3 sequence: CASSADRATHNYGYTF. As DNA, the CDR3 is TGCGCCAGCAGCGCGGACAGGGCAACACATAACTATGGCTACACCTTC.

The chain links TRBV7-3 to TRBJ1-1; 7 bases map to TRBD1. Germline assignment: CDR1 SGHTA and CDR2 FQGTGA. The CDR3 is 13 amino acids. Trimming removed 5 bases from V and 7 bases from J; junction bases left unmatched: 7. This CDR3 reads CASSTGAGGEAFF. The CDR3, as DNA: TGTGCCAGCAGCACAGGGGCGGGCGGTGAAGCTTTCTTT.

This sequence joins TRBV6-4 and TRBJ1-2; maybe TRBD1 (5 bases). The V end lost 3 bases, the J end lost 4 bases, and 9 bases lay between the germline ends. The CDR3 totals 13 residues. Germline assignment: CDR1 MRHNA and CDR2 SNTAGT. The DNA for the CDR3 is TGTGCCAGCAGTGAAGGGGCAGGCTATGGCTACACCTTC. This sequence encodes CASSEGAGYGYTF.

This sequence joins TRBV5-4 and TRBJ1-1; 7 positions match TRBD1. The ends lost 5 bases at V and 4 bases at J; junction bases unmatched: 5. The germline gives CDR1 SGHNT, CDR2 YYREEE (reference sequence). The CDR3 runs to 13 residues. Here the CDR3 reads CASRKGAGTEAFF. The CDR3 coding sequence is TGTGCCAGCAGGAAGGGGGCGGGCACTGAAGCTTTCTTT.

The rearrangement joins TRBV18 to TRBJ1-6; TRBD1 matches 7 bases. Trimming cost V 2 bases and J 9 bases; bases outside gene matches: 10. Germline CDR1 reads KGHSH; CDR2 reads LQKENI. The CDR3 has 16 residues. The CDR3 loop is CASSPSFGQDTSPLHF. The DNA for the CDR3 is TGTGCCAGCTCACCAAGCTTTGGACAGGATACTTCACCCCTCCACTTT.

In this sample, this clone turned up once. V is TRBV7-9 and J is TRBJ1-2; the match to TRBD1 covers 7 bases. Germline CDR1 and CDR2: SEHNR and FQNEAQ (reference sequence). The CDR3 is 16 residues long. V lost 3 bases and J lost 5; bases outside the gene matches: 12. The CDR3 protein is CASSFPPGQEGYGYTF. CDR3 sequence (DNA): TGTGCCAGCAGCTTCCCTCCCGGACAGGAGGGGTATGGCTACACCTTC.

The gene calls are TRBV9 and TRBJ1-5; the match to TRBD1 covers 11 bases. Germline V gives CDR1 SGDLS, CDR2 YYNGEE. CDR3 size: 15 residues. J was trimmed by 3 bases and V by 3 bases; bases with no gene match: 2. DNA for the CDR3: TGTGCCAGCAGCGGGGGACAGGGGGTCAATCAGCCCCAGCATTTT. Translating it yields CASSGGQGVNQPQHF.

V is TRBV12-5 and J is TRBJ1-2; unclear D gene. There are 11 residues in the CDR3. Germline assignment: CDR1 LGHNT and CDR2 FRNRAP. The V gene lost 4 bases and the J gene lost 5 bases, with 5 bases spanning the gap. In DNA, the CDR3 is TGTGCTAGTGGTTGGGCTTATGGCTACACCTTC. Translated, it gives CASGWAYGYTF.

The chain recombines TRBV30 with TRBJ2-7, with D maybe TRBD1 (6 bases). This CDR3 has 15 residues. V was pared by 0 bases and J by 1 base, with 13 bases between. Germline CDR1 and CDR2: GTSNPN and SVGIG (reference sequence). CDR3 bases: TGTGCCTGGAGTGTTGGACAGTGGGAGTCCTACGAGCAGTACTTC. Protein product: CAWSVGQWESYEQYF.

This clone was observed once. This chain links TRBV2 with TRBJ1-5; a possible D gene is TRBD1 (5 bases). This CDR3 is 15 amino acids long. Trimming left V 7 bases short and J 3 bases short, with 16 bases between. Germline CDR1 is SNHLY and CDR2 is FYNNEI. CDR3 in amino acids: CASKPGRVPNQPQHF. CDR3 coding DNA: TGTGCCAGCAAACCGGGCAGGGTCCCCAATCAGCCCCAGCATTTT. The variable domain in full, with the rest retrieved from reference TRBV2 and TRBJ1-5, is EPEVTQTPSHQVTQMGQEVILRCVPISNHLYFYWYRQILGQKVEFLVSFYNNEISEKSEIFDDQFSVERPDGSNFTLKIRSTKLEDSAMYFCASKPGRVPNQPQHFGDGTRLSIL.

The rearrangement joins TRBV7-9 to TRBJ1-6; the D is unclear. V was pared by 5 bases and J by 10 bases, with 12 bases between. The CDR3 covers 13 residues. Per germline, CDR1 SEHNR and CDR2 FQNEAQ (reference sequence). The CDR3 DNA follows: TGTGCCAGCAGCGAAATTGCGGGCTCACCCCTCCACTTT. Protein sequence: CASSEIAGSPLHF.

This clone came up a few times. This chain links TRBV5-6 with TRBJ1-5; 9 positions match TRBD1. V shed 5 bases, J shed 12 bases, and the junction held 9 bases outside the gene matches. CDR1 is SGHDT, CDR2 YYEEEE, per germline. This CDR3 is built from 13 residues. CDR3 nucleotide sequence: TGTGCCAGCAGTTCGGGACAGGGTTCGTTCCAGCATTTT. Amino acid sequence: CASSSGQGSFQHF. Combining the CDR3 with reference TRBV5-6 and TRBJ1-5 gives the whole variable domain DAGVTQSPTHLIKTRGQQVTLRCSPKSGHDTVSWYQQALGQGPQFIFQYYEEEERQRGNFPDRFSGHQFPNYSSELNVNALLLGDSALYLCASSSGQGSFQHFGDGTRLSIL.

The rearrangement joins TRBV27 to TRBJ2-7; 7 nucleotides align to TRBD2. Germline V gene data show CDR1 as MNHEY and CDR2 as SMNVEV (reference sequence). J gave up 3 bases and V 7 bases, and 6 bases lay outside the gene matches. The CDR3 contains 13 residues. The CDR3 sequence: CASKAGVSYEQYF. In DNA form, the CDR3 reads TGTGCCAGCAAGGCGGGGGTGAGCTACGAGCAGTACTTC.

Only one count was recorded for this clone. The rearrangement joins TRBV5-8 to TRBJ2-7; D remains ambiguous. V lost 1 base and J 3 bases, leaving 8 bases between the germline ends. CDR1 and CDR2 (germline): SGHTS, YDEGEE. The CDR3 is made up of 13 amino acids. The CDR3 reads CASSLPNGYEQYF. The CDR3 nucleotides read TGTGCCAGCAGCTTGCCAAACGGCTACGAGCAGTACTTC. Looking up the rest from reference TRBV5-8 and TRBJ2-7 gives the full variable domain: EAGVTQSPTHLIKTRGQQATLRCSPISGHTSVYWYQQALGLGLQFLLWYDEGEERNRGNFPPRFSGRQFPNYSSELNVNALELEDSALYLCASSLPNGYEQYFGPGTRLTVT.

The CDR3 DNA follows: TGTGCCATCCTAAGCCTTGCGGGGGGCGGTACAGATACGCAGTATTTT. Protein: CAILSLAGGGTDTQYF. The V gene is TRBV7-9, the J gene TRBJ2-3; 8 bases match TRBD2. The CDR3 has 16 amino acids. V trimming: 10 bases; J trimming: 3 bases; junction bases outside the gene matches: 15. The germline V gene has CDR1 SEHNR and CDR2 FQNEAQ (reference sequence). Filled out from reference TRBV7-9 and TRBJ2-3, the complete variable domain reads DTGVSQNPRHKITKRGQNVTFRCDPISEHNRLYWYRQTLGQGPEFLTYFQNEAQLEKSRLLSDRFSAERPKGSFSTLEIQRTEQGDSAMYLCAILSLAGGGTDTQYFGPGTRLTVL.

The chain is built from TRBV6-2 or TRBV6-3 and TRBJ2-5; TRBD2 matches at 10 bases. J was trimmed by 5 bases and V by 0 bases; bases with no gene match: 3. The CDR3 sequence is 15 residues long. CDR1 is MNHEY and CDR2 is SVGEGT in the germline V gene. The CDR3 protein is CASSYSTSGVETQYF. The CDR3 DNA reads as TGTGCCAGCAGTTACTCTACTAGCGGGGTGGAGACCCAGTACTTC.

This clone was picked up one time. This chain links TRBV9 with TRBJ1-2; D call uncertain. CDR1 is SGDLS and CDR2 is YYNGEE in the germline V gene. The CDR3 sequence is 13 residues long. V lost 4 bases and J 6 bases, leaving 13 bases between the germline ends. DNA for the CDR3: TGTGCCAGCAGCCCCCATGAGGTTAATGGCTACACCTTC. It encodes CASSPHEVNGYTF.

This clone was detected only a few times. The chain links TRBV28 to TRBJ1-4; 7 nucleotides align to TRBD1. CDR3 size: 16 residues. V shed 2 bases and J 4 bases; nucleotides not matched to a gene: 7. CDR1 is MDHEN, CDR2 SYDVKM, per germline. The DNA for the CDR3 is TGTGCCAGCAGTTTACTTCACACAGGGGTTAATGAAAAACTGTTTTTT. Protein sequence: CASSLLHTGVNEKLFF.

The genes are TRBV6-5 and TRBJ1-1; 9 bases are shared with TRBD1. The CDR3 loop spans 15 amino acids. Germline lookup yields CDR1 MNHEY and CDR2 SVGAGI. V was pared by 5 bases and J by 5 bases, with 9 bases of the junction left unmatched. CDR3 amino acids: CASSPTYRGQTEAFF. CDR3 sequence (DNA): TGTGCCAGCAGTCCAACCTACAGGGGGCAAACTGAAGCTTTCTTT.

The chain has TRBV11-2 and TRBJ1-4; D unclear. The V gene's germline CDR1 is SGHAT and CDR2 FQNNGV. The CDR3 runs 16 residues. V lost 5 bases, J lost 5 bases, and 18 bases lay in between. The CDR3 spells CASSLTPGSVNEKLFF. CDR3 nucleotides: TGTGCCAGCAGCCTGACACCAGGTTCTGTAAATGAAAAACTGTTTTTT. Based on the CDR3 plus reference TRBV11-2 and TRBJ1-4, the full variable domain is EAGVAQSPRYKIIEKRQSVAFWCNPISGHATLYWYQQILGQGPKLLIQFQNNGVVDDSQLPKDRFSAERLKGVDSTLKIQPAKLEDSAVYLCASSLTPGSVNEKLFFGSGTQLSVL.

The chain carries TRBV10-1 and TRBJ2-7; D is undetermined. The CDR3 spans 17 residues. Germline CDR1 and CDR2: WNHNN and SYGVQD (reference sequence). V lost 7 bases, J lost 6 bases, and 28 bases lay in between. In nucleotides, the CDR3 is TGCGCCAGCATCAACTCCCTCAAGGTGGCTAGTAGTCCCGAGCAGTACTTC. This encodes CASINSLKVASSPEQYF.

The V and J genes are TRBV27 and TRBJ2-5; 7 nucleotides align to TRBD2. This CDR3 comprises 14 residues. The trim removed 8 bases at V and 1 base at J, leaving 7 bases unmatched. Germline V gene data show CDR1 as MNHEY and CDR2 as SMNVEV (reference sequence). The CDR3 nucleotides are TGTGCCAGCGGGTATCCGGGAGGCCAAGAGACCCAGTACTTC. This gives the protein CASGYPGGQETQYF.

The V gene is TRBV13, the J gene TRBJ1-1; TRBD1 matches 11 bases. The V gene end was trimmed by 5 bases and the J gene end by 2 bases; junction bases not matched to a gene: 7. The CDR3 has 16 residues. Germline lookup yields CDR1 PRHDT and CDR2 FYEKMQ (reference sequence). CDR3 bases: TGTGCCAGCAGCCGCCGGGACAGGGGGATAAACACTGAAGCTTTCTTT. Protein sequence: CASSRRDRGINTEAFF.

The V gene is TRBV11-1, the J gene TRBJ2-3, with TRBD1 as a possible D gene (5 bases). The V gene lost 1 base and the J gene lost 6 bases, with 14 bases spanning the gap. The CDR3 length is 15 residues. Germline V gives CDR1 SGHAT, CDR2 FQDESV (reference sequence). The CDR3 sequence: CASSLDQGRVDTQYF. CDR3 nucleotides: TGTGCCAGCAGCTTAGATCAGGGAAGAGTTGATACGCAGTATTTT.

Of note for this clone: Its ends do not fully match the called genes, so a read error is possible. V is TRBV7-7 and J is TRBJ2-5; D is perhaps TRBD1 (6 bases). CDR3 length: 15 amino acids. CDR1 and CDR2 (germline): SSHAT, FNYEAQ (reference sequence). The CDR3 region is CASSYTTGTRETQYF. Here the CDR3 DNA reads TGTGCTAGCAGCTACACGACGGGGACAAGGGAGACCCAGTACTTC.

The chain uses TRBV7-3 and TRBJ2-3; 8 positions agree with TRBD1. Losses at the gene ends were 7 bases for V and 4 bases for J; bases not matched to a gene: 7. Germline V CDR1 and CDR2: SGHTA, FQGTGA. This CDR3 has 14 amino acids. The CDR3 loop is CASKTDRAADTQYF. CDR3 coding DNA: TGTGCCAGCAAGACGGACAGGGCTGCAGATACGCAGTATTTT.

The rearrangement joins TRBV6-4 to TRBJ2-7; D is possibly TRBD1 (6 bases). Germline V gives CDR1 MRHNA, CDR2 SNTAGT. Trimming took 5 bases from V and 3 from J, leaving 17 bases between them. The CDR3 spans 15 residues. The CDR3 nucleotides are TGTGCCAGCAGTCAAGAGGGACACGCGGGCTACGAGCAGTACTTC. This gives the protein CASSQEGHAGYEQYF.

The chain joins TRBV28 to TRBJ1-1, with 7 nucleotides matching TRBD1. Germline loops: CDR1 MDHEN, CDR2 SYDVKM. V gave up 2 bases and J gave up 1 base; unmatched junction bases: 4. The CDR3 contains 15 residues. Written as DNA, the CDR3 is TGTGCCAGCAGTTTAGGCGGGACAGCGAACACTGAAGCTTTCTTT. Amino acids: CASSLGGTANTEAFF.

The chain couples TRBV21-1 to TRBJ1-5. TRBV21-1 is a pseudogene segment. This CDR3 comprises 13 residues. The CDR3 coding sequence is TGTGCCAGCAGCAGACCACGGGGTCAGCCCCAGCATTTT. Protein: CASSRPRGQPQHF.